The rows below give T cell receptor beta chains drawn from one sample of a study of shared clonotypes between healthy human individuals. Profiled with immunoSEQ multiplex PCR; TCRdb holds only in-frame clones, not every one. The table lists roughly 2,000,000 clones, about 94% of them singletons. Specimen: naive CD8+ T cells from PBMCs. The receptors were gathered from a man aged 18 to 35 in good health. Some clones in this sample may be carry-over from other donors' samples. CDR3s include the opening cysteine and the closing phenylalanine or tryptophan. Each record gives: CDR3 length, clone size, V gene, D gene, J gene, CDR3 protein, CDR3 DNA. A D gene is named only where the DNA matches it firmly. The size entry is marked missing in some rows and otherwise reads once, few, many or a size class.

CDR3 length: 12
clone size: .
V gene: TRBV7-9
D gene: TRBD1
J gene: TRBJ1-1
CDR3 protein: CASSDRVTEAFF
CDR3 DNA: TGTGCCAGCAGCGACAGGGTCACTGAAGCTTTCTTT

CDR3 length: 13
clone size: few
V gene: TRBV27
D gene: .
J gene: TRBJ1-1
CDR3 protein: CASSPDSLVEAFF
CDR3 DNA: TGTGCCAGCAGCCCGGACAGCCTGGTTGAAGCTTTCTTT

CDR3 length: 14
clone size: .
V gene: TRBV9
D gene: .
J gene: TRBJ1-2
CDR3 protein: CASSGFDANYGYTF
CDR3 DNA: TGTGCCAGCAGCGGGTTCGACGCAAACTATGGCTACACCTTC

CDR3 length: 14
clone size: .
V gene: TRBV19
D gene: .
J gene: TRBJ1-1
CDR3 protein: CASRERQMNTEAFF
CDR3 DNA: TGTGCCAGTAGAGAACGGCAGATGAACACTGAAGCTTTCTTT

CDR3 length: 14
clone size: .
V gene: TRBV5-6
D gene: .
J gene: TRBJ2-7
CDR3 protein: CASSLETGPYEQYF
CDR3 DNA: TGTGCCAGCAGCTTGGAGACAGGTCCCTACGAGCAGTACTTC

CDR3 length: 15
clone size: .
V gene: TRBV27
D gene: .
J gene: TRBJ2-6
CDR3 protein: CASSFIRSGANVLTF
CDR3 DNA: TGTGCCAGCAGTTTCATCCGCTCTGGGGCCAACGTCCTGACTTTC

CDR3 length: 13
clone size: few
V gene: TRBV30
D gene: .
J gene: TRBJ2-2
CDR3 protein: CAWRPREPGELFF
CDR3 DNA: TGTGCCTGGAGACCCAGGGAGCCGGGGGAGCTGTTTTTT

CDR3 length: 14
clone size: .
V gene: TRBV27
D gene: TRBD1
J gene: TRBJ2-2
CDR3 protein: CASRDRGLSGELFF
CDR3 DNA: TGTGCCAGCAGGGACAGGGGGCTGAGCGGGGAGCTGTTTTTT

CDR3 length: 14
clone size: .
V gene: TRBV27
D gene: .
J gene: TRBJ2-1
CDR3 protein: CASSPINVYPEQFF
CDR3 DNA: TGTGCCAGCAGTCCCATTAATGTTTACCCTGAGCAGTTCTTC

CDR3 length: 13
clone size: .
V gene: TRBV25-1
D gene: .
J gene: TRBJ1-2
CDR3 protein: CASSFRANYGYTF
CDR3 DNA: TGTGCCAGCAGTTTCAGGGCTAACTATGGCTACACCTTC

CDR3 length: 15
clone size: .
V gene: TRBV5-1
D gene: .
J gene: TRBJ1-2
CDR3 protein: CASSLGQAINYGYTF
CDR3 DNA: TGCGCCAGCAGCTTGGGACAGGCGATTAACTATGGCTACACCTTC

CDR3 length: 14
clone size: .
V gene: TRBV4-3
D gene: .
J gene: TRBJ1-2
CDR3 protein: CASSPGGGFYGYTF
CDR3 DNA: TGCGCCAGCAGCCCGGGTGGTGGGTTCTATGGCTACACCTTC

CDR3 length: 14
clone size: .
V gene: TRBV15
D gene: .
J gene: TRBJ1-1
CDR3 protein: CATSGLRSHGGAFF
CDR3 DNA: TGTGCCACCAGCGGACTCAGGTCGCACGGGGGAGCTTTCTTT

CDR3 length: 14
clone size: .
V gene: TRBV9
D gene: .
J gene: TRBJ2-7
CDR3 protein: CASSVWDLFYEQYF
CDR3 DNA: TGTGCCAGCAGCGTCTGGGACCTCTTCTACGAGCAGTACTTC

CDR3 length: 15
clone size: .
V gene: TRBV4-3
D gene: TRBD1
J gene: TRBJ1-5
CDR3 protein: CASSPRRGLGQPQHF
CDR3 DNA: TGCGCCAGCAGCCCGAGGAGGGGGCTGGGTCAGCCCCAGCATTTT

CDR3 length: 16
clone size: .
V gene: TRBV7-6
D gene: .
J gene: TRBJ2-2
CDR3 protein: CASGSWTILNTGELFF
CDR3 DNA: TGTGCCAGCGGATCCTGGACAATCCTCAACACCGGGGAGCTGTTTTTT

CDR3 length: 14
clone size: .
V gene: TRBV7-8
D gene: .
J gene: TRBJ2-7
CDR3 protein: CASSSGSGYYEQYF
CDR3 DNA: TGTGCCAGCAGCTCTGGTAGCGGCTACTACGAGCAGTACTTC

CDR3 length: 16
clone size: .
V gene: TRBV11-1
D gene: TRBD2
J gene: TRBJ2-3
CDR3 protein: CASSLGYSGKEDTQYF
CDR3 DNA: TGTGCCAGCAGCTTAGGGTATAGCGGGAAGGAAGATACGCAGTATTTT

CDR3 length: 13
clone size: .
V gene: TRBV7-9
D gene: .
J gene: TRBJ1-1
CDR3 protein: CASSLGENTEAFF
CDR3 DNA: TGTGCCAGCAGCTTGGGGGAGAACACTGAAGCTTTCTTT

CDR3 length: 16
clone size: .
V gene: TRBV27
D gene: TRBD2
J gene: TRBJ2-1
CDR3 protein: CASSPTPGLIYNEQFF
CDR3 DNA: TGTGCCAGCAGTCCCACTCCGGGACTAATTTACAATGAGCAGTTCTTC

CDR3 length: 13
clone size: .
V gene: TRBV30
D gene: .
J gene: TRBJ1-2
CDR3 protein: CAWSVTVGSGYTF
CDR3 DNA: TGTGCCTGGAGTGTAACGGTAGGGAGCGGCTACACCTTC

CDR3 length: 17
clone size: .
V gene: TRBV27
D gene: .
J gene: TRBJ2-1
CDR3 protein: CASSLSAFVWGEDEQFF
CDR3 DNA: TGTGCCAGCAGTTTATCGGCTTTTGTGTGGGGGGAAGATGAGCAGTTCTTC